This TCR beta chain derives from a study of OX40 agonist ivuxolimab in advanced cancers. Study in general: Allowance was made for prior anti-PD-1, anti-PD-L1 or anti-CTLA-4 therapy, and around 41% had some.

This CDR3 has 13 amino acids. Trimming stripped 7 bases from V and 1 base from J, with 10 bases between. Germline-derived CDR1 and CDR2 are LNHDA and SQIVND (reference sequence). Produced via immunoSEQ multiplex PCR; TCRdb's table is partial and in-frame only. This sample carries some 100,000 clones, 65% to 90% of them seen once, and the ten largest clones take approximately 2%. A note on this clone: Antigen unknown.

Study results and limitations: The mean number of expanded clones was higher in CD8+ T cells than in CD4+.

This sequence originates from an adult with an advanced solid tumor such as melanoma, head and neck, liver or kidney cancer. The specimen comprised CD4+ or CD8+ T cells sorted from blood, sampled in a trial of the OX40 agonist ivuxolimab. The chain couples TRBV19 to TRBJ2-5; D gene ambiguous. CDR3: CASKGPVQETQYF. The CDR3 DNA follows: TGTGCCAGTAAAGGGCCAGTCCAAGAGACCCAGTACTTC.